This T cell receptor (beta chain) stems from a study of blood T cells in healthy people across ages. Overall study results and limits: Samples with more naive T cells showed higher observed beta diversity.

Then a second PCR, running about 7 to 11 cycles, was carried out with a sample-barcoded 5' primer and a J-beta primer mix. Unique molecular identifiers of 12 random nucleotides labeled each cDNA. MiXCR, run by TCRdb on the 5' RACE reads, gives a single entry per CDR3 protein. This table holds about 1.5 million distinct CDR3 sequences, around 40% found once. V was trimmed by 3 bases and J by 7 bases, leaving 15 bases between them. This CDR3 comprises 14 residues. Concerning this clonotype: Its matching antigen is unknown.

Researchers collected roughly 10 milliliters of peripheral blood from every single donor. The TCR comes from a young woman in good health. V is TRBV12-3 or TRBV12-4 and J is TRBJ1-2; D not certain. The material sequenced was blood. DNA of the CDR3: TGTGCCAGCAGTTTTGATTCGGGGTTGGCTGGCTACACCTTC. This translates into CASSFDSGLAGYTF.